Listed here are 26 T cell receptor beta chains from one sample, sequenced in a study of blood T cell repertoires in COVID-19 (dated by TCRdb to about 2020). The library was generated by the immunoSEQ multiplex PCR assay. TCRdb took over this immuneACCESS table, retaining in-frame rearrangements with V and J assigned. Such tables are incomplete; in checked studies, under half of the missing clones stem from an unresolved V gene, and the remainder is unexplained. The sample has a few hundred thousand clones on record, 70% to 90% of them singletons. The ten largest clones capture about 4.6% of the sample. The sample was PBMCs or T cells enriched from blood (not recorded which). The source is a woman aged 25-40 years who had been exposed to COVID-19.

The CDR3 DNA is TGTGCCAGCAGCGCACCCGGGACAGGGGGGTTTGGAGGAAACACCATATATTTT. This sequence encodes CASSAPGTGGFGGNTIYF. The rearrangement uses TRBV9 and TRBJ1-3; 11 nucleotides agree with TRBD1. The length of the CDR3 is 18 residues. The trim removed 3 bases at V and 4 bases at J, leaving 12 bases unmatched. CDR1 SGDLS and CDR2 YYNGEE come from the germline V gene.

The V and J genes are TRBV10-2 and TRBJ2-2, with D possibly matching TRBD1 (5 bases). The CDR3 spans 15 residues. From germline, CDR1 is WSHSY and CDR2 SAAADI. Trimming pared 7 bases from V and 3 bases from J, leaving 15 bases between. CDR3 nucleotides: TGCGCCAGCACTCCAGGGAATCGGGACACCGGGGAGCTGTTTTTT. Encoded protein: CASTPGNRDTGELFF.

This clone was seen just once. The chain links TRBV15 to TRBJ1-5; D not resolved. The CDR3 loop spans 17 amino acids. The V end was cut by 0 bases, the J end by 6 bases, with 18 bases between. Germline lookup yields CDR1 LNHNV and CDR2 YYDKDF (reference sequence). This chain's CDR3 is CATSRDPSEGITQPQHF. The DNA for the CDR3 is TGTGCCACCAGCAGAGATCCGTCAGAGGGAATCACTCAGCCCCAGCATTTT.

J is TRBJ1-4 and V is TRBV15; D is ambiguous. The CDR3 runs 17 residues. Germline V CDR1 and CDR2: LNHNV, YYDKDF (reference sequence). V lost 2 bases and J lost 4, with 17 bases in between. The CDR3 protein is CATSRILEELINEKLFF. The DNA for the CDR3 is TGTGCCACCAGCAGAATATTGGAGGAACTCATTAATGAAAAACTGTTTTTT.

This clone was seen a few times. CDR3 sequence: CASSQEGNRGMYEQYF. CDR3 DNA: TGCGCCAGCAGCCAAGAGGGGAACAGGGGAATGTACGAGCAGTACTTC. The chain is built from TRBV4-1 and TRBJ2-7, with 7 positions matching TRBD1. Germline assignment: CDR1 MGHRA and CDR2 YSYEKL. V lost 0 bases, J lost 4 bases, and 9 bases stayed unmatched. CDR3 length equals 16 residues.

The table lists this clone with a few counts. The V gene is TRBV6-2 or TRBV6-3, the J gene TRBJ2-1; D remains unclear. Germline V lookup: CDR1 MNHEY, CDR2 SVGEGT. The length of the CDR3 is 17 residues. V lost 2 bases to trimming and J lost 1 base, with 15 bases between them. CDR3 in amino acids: CASSYAGLVRSYNEQFF. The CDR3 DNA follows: TGTGCCAGCAGTTACGCCGGCCTAGTCCGATCCTACAATGAGCAGTTCTTC.

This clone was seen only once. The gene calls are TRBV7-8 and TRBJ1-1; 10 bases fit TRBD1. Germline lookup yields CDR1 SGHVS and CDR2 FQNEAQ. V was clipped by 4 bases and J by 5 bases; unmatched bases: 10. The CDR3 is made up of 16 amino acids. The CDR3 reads CASSSPLGTGETEAFF. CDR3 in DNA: TGTGCCAGCAGCTCTCCGCTCGGGACAGGGGAAACTGAAGCTTTCTTT.

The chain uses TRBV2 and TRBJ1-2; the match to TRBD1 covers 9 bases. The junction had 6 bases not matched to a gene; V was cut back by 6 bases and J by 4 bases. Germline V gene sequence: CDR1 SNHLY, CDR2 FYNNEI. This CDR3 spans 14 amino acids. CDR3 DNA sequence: TGTGCCAGCAGGGACAGGGGCAAAGGCTATGGCTACACCTTC. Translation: CASRDRGKGYGYTF.

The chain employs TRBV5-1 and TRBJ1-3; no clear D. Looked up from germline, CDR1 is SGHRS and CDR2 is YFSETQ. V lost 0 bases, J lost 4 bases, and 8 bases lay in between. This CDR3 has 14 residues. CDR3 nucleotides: TGCGCCAGCAGCTTGGACAGCCCGGGAAACACCATATATTTT. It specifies CASSLDSPGNTIYF.

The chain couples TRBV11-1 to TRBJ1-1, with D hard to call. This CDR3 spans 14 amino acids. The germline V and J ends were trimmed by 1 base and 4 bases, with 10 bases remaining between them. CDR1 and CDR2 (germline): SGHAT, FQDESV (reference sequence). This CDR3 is CASSLVDGSTEAFF. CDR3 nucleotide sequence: TGTGCCAGCAGCTTAGTCGATGGGAGCACTGAAGCTTTCTTT.

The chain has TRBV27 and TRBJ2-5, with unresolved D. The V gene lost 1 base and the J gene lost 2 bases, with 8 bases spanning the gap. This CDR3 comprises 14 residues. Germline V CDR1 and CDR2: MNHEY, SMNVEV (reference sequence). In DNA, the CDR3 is TGTGCCAGCAGTTTATGGGCAGGACAAGAGACCCAGTACTTC. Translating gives CASSLWAGQETQYF.

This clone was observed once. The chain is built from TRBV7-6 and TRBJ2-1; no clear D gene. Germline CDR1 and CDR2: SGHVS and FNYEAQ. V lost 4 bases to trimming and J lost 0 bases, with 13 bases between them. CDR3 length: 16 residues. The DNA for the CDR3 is TGTGCCAGCAGCTCTAGTCCCTCGAGCTCCTACAATGAGCAGTTCTTC. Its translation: CASSSSPSSSYNEQFF.

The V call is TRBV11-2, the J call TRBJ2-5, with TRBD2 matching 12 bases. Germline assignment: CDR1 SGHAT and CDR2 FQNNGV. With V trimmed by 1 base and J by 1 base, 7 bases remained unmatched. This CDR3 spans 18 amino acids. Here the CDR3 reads CASSLALAGGLPQETQYF. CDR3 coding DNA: TGTGCCAGCAGCTTAGCGCTAGCGGGGGGGCTCCCCCAAGAGACCCAGTACTTC.

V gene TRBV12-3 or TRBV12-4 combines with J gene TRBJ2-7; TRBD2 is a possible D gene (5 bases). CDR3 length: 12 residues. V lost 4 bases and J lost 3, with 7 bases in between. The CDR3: CASSSGDYEQYF. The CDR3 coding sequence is TGTGCCAGCAGTTCCGGGGACTACGAGCAGTACTTC.

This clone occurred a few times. DNA of the CDR3: TGTGCCAGCAGCCCCTGGGAGTTTGGCGGGGCGGGGTACGAGCAGTACTTC. Protein sequence: CASSPWEFGGAGYEQYF. J is TRBJ2-7 and V is TRBV14; possibly TRBD2 for D (6 bases). This CDR3 region has 17 residues. CDR1 is SGHDN, CDR2 FVKESK, per germline. V lost 4 bases to trimming and J lost 4 bases, with 23 bases between them.

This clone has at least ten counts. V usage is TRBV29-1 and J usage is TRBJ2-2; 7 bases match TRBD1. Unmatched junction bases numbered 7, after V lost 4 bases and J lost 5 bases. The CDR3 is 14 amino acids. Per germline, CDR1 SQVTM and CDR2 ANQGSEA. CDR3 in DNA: TGCAGCGTTGTAGAGGGGGCGAGAACCGGGGAGCTGTTTTTT. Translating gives CSVVEGARTGELFF.

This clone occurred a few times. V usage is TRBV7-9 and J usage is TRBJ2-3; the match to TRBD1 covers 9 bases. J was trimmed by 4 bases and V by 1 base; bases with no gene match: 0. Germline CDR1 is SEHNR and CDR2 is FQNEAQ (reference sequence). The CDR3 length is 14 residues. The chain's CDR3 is CASSLGQGADTQYF. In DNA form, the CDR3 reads TGTGCCAGCAGCTTAGGACAGGGGGCAGATACGCAGTATTTT.

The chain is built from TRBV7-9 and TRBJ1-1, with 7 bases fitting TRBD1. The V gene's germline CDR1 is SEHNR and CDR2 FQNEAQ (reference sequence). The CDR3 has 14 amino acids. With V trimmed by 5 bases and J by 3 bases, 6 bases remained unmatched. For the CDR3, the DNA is TGTGCCAGCAGCCCAGGACAGGCATACACTGAAGCTTTCTTT. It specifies CASSPGQAYTEAFF.

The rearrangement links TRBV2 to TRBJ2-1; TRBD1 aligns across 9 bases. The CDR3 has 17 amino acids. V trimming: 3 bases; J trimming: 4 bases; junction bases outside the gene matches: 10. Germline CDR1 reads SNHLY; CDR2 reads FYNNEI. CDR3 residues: CASSEGWGGTGYNEQFF. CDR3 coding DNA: TGTGCCAGCAGTGAGGGATGGGGGGGGACAGGGTACAATGAGCAGTTCTTC.

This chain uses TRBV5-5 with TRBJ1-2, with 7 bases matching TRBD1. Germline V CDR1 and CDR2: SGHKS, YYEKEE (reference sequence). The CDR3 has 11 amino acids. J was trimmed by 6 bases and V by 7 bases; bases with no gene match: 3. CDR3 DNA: TGTGCCAGCTTACAGGGGAATGGCTACACCTTC. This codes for CASLQGNGYTF.

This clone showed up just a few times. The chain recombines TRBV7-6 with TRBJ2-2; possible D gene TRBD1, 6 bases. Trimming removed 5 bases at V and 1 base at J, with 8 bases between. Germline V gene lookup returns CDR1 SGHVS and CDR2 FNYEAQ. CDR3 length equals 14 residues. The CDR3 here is CASSQGGNTGELFF. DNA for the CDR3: TGTGCCAGCAGCCAAGGGGGGAACACCGGGGAGCTGTTTTTT.

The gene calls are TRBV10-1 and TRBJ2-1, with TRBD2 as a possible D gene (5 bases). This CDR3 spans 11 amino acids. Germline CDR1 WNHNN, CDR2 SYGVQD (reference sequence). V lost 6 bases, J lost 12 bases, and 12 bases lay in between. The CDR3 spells CASSPGVGQFF. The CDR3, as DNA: TGCGCCAGCAGCCCCGGGGTAGGGCAGTTCTTC.

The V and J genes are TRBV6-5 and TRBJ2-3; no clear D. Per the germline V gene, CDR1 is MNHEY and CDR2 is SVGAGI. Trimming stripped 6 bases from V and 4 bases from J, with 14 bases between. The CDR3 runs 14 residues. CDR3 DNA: TGTGCCAGCAGCCGCGTGAGCGATTCAGATACGCAGTATTTT. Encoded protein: CASSRVSDSDTQYF.

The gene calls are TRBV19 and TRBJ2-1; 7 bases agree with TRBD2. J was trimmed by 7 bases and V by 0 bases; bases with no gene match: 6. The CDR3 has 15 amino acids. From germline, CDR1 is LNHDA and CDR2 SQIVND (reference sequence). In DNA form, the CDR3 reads TGTGCCAGTAGTATAGATGCTAGCGGCTGGAATGAGCAGTTCTTC. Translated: CASSIDASGWNEQFF.

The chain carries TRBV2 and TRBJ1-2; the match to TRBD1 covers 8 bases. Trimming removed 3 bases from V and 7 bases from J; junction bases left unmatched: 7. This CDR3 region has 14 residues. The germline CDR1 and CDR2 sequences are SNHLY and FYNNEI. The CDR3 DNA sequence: TGTGCCAGCAGTGAGTGGGACAGGTCGGGTGGCTACACCTTC. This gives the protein CASSEWDRSGGYTF.

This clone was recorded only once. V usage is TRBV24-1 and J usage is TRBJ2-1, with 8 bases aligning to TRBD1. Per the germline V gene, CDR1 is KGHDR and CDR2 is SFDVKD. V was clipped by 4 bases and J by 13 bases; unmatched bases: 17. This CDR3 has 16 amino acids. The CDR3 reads CATSETGGKNLKVQFF. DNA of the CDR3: TGTGCCACCAGTGAAACAGGGGGGAAGAACCTCAAGGTACAGTTCTTC.